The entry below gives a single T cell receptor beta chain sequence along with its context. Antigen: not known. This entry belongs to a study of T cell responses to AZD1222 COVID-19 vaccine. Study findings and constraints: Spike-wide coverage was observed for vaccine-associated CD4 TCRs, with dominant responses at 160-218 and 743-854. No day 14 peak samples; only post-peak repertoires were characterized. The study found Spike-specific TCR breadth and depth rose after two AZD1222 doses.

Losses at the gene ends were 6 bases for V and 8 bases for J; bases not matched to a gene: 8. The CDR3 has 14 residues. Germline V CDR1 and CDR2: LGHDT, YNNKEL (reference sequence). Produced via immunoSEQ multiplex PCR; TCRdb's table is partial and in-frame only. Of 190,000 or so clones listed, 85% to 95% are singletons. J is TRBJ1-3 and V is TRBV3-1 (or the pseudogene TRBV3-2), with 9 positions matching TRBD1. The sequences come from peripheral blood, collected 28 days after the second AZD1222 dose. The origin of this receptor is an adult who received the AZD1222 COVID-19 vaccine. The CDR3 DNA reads TGTGCCAGCAGTACCGGGACAGGGTCAGACACCATATATTTT. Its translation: CASSTGTGSDTIYF.